The 22 T cell receptor beta chains below come from one sample, sequenced in a study of molecular identifiers for immune sequencing clone quantification. Each CDR3 protein is one row after TCRdb ran MiXCR on the PCR reads. This sample carries around 300,000 distinct CDR3 sequences, roughly 24% of them seen once, and the ten largest clones take around 0.74%. The specimen was naive CD8+ T cells from blood, with Jurkat cell RNA spiked in. Subset noted: FACS-sorted CD8+CD4-CCR7+CD45RA+ naive T cells. Receptor source: a human donor in good health. Some libraries in this study had Jurkat cell RNA spiked in.

As to this clonotype: A much more abundant neighbour one base away suggests this may be a read error. V usage is TRBV25-1 and J usage is TRBJ1-4; 10 nucleotides line up with TRBD1. The CDR3 is 17 residues long. In germline, CDR1 is MGHDK, CDR2 SYGVNS. The CDR3 DNA reads TGTGCCAGCAGTGAATCCCGAGGACAGGGGGAGAATGAAAAACGGTTTTTT. Translating gives CASSESRGQGENEKRFF.

The chain recombines TRBV7-6 with TRBJ2-2; D is unclear. Germline lookup yields CDR1 SGHVS and CDR2 FNYEAQ. This CDR3 comprises 14 residues. The V end was cut by 3 bases, the J end by 5 bases, with 10 bases between. The CDR3 sequence: CASSLEIGTGELFF. In nucleotides, the CDR3 is TGTGCCAGCAGCTTGGAGATAGGGACCGGGGAGCTGTTTTTT. The variable domain in full, completed from reference TRBV7-6 and TRBJ2-2, reads GAGVSQSPRYKVTKRGQDVALRCDPISGHVSLYWYRQALGQGPEFLTYFNYEAQQDKSGLPNDRFSAERPEGSISTLTIQRTEQRDSAMYRCASSLEIGTGELFFGEGSRLTVL.

In this sample, this clonotype turned up a few times. The rearrangement uses TRBV5-3 and TRBJ2-3; TRBD2 matches at 8 bases. TRBV5-3 is assigned to the ORF class and has an uncertain function. This CDR3 contains 18 residues. V gave up 8 bases and J gave up 2 bases; unmatched junction bases: 19. In DNA form, the CDR3 reads TGTGCCAGCAGCCCGCTACGGGCTAGCGGGCTCTACACAGATACGCAGTATTTT. It specifies CASSPLRASGLYTDTQYF.

This clonotype was seen repeatedly, ten times or more. The chain uses TRBV12-3 or TRBV12-4 and TRBJ1-1; D not resolved. V was trimmed by 3 bases and J by 1 base, leaving 3 bases between them. The CDR3 is 12 amino acids. The CDR3 loop is CASSFWNTEAFF. In DNA, the CDR3 is TGTGCCAGCAGTTTTTGGAACACTGAAGCTTTCTTT.

The CDR3 region is CASSLTSGGANEQFF. CDR3 DNA sequence: TGTGCCAGCAGCCTAACTAGCGGAGGGGCGAATGAGCAGTTCTTC. The chain has TRBV12-3 or TRBV12-4 and TRBJ2-1, with 8 bases lining up with TRBD2. This CDR3 region has 15 residues. Trimming took 6 bases from V and 7 from J; bases not matched to a gene: 11.

This chain uses TRBV13 with TRBJ1-1, with D tentatively TRBD1 (5 bases). Germline loops: CDR1 PRHDT, CDR2 FYEKMQ (reference sequence). CDR3 size: 15 residues. Trimming removed 5 bases at V and 3 bases at J, with 16 bases between. CDR3: CASSPKPPGDTEAFF. The CDR3 bases are TGTGCCAGCAGCCCTAAGCCACCGGGGGACACTGAAGCTTTCTTT.

With regard to this clonotype: This could be a read error, since a much larger clone is one nucleotide away. The chain recombines TRBV29-1 with TRBJ2-1; 14 bases agree with TRBD2. The CDR3 loop spans 17 amino acids. Germline loops: CDR1 SQVTM, CDR2 ANQGSEA. The CDR3 bases are TGCAGCGTTGCCGGGACTAGCGGGAGCTTAAAGGGGAATGAGCAGCTCTTC. Protein sequence: CSVAGTSGSLKGNEQLF.

About this clonotype: This sequence may be a read error, since a much larger clone differs from it by one base. The chain is built from TRBV7-2 and TRBJ1-2; TRBD1 might be the D (5 bases). CDR1 SGHTA and CDR2 FQGNSA come from the germline V gene. The CDR3 sequence is 14 residues long. V was pared by 5 bases and J by 7 bases, with 17 bases between. CDR3 amino acids: CASSRITQDFGYTF. In DNA form, the CDR3 reads TGTGCCAGCAGCCGTATAACACAGGATTTTGGCTACACCTTC.

The chain uses TRBV29-1 and TRBJ2-7; either TRBD1 or TRBD2 may supply D (6 bases each). The V end lost 2 bases, the J end lost 5 bases, and 16 bases lay between the germline ends. CDR3 length equals 14 residues. CDR1 and CDR2 from the germline V gene are SQVTM and ANQGSEA. The CDR3 region has the DNA TGCAGCGTTGAATGGAGGGGTCAGGGGAACGAGCAGTACTTC. This encodes CSVEWRGQGNEQYF.

The chain uses TRBV7-2 and TRBJ2-1; D is perhaps TRBD2 (7 bases). The CDR3 is 15 residues long. In germline, CDR1 is SGHTA, CDR2 FQGNSA. V lost 1 base to trimming and J lost 7 bases, with 14 bases between them. The CDR3 DNA reads TGTGCCAGCAGCTTAGGTGGGGGGGCCGTTAATGAGCAGTTCTTC. Its translation: CASSLGGGAVNEQFF.

Concerning this clonotype: A much larger clone is a single base away; this may be a read error. The chain employs TRBV5-1 and TRBJ2-6; 10 bases align to TRBD2. Per the germline V gene, CDR1 is SGHRS and CDR2 is YFSETQ. The CDR3 length is 17 residues. The CDR3 is CASSLALAGPGPNVLTF. For the CDR3, the DNA is TGCGCCAGCAGCTTGGCACTAGCGGGACCTGGGCCCAACGTCCTGACTTTC.

The chain links TRBV27 to TRBJ2-2; perhaps TRBD1 as D (5 bases). The CDR3 sequence is 14 residues long. Between the trimmed V and J ends, which lost 5 bases and 1 base, there was a span of 8 bases. Per germline, CDR1 MNHEY and CDR2 SMNVEV (reference sequence). CDR3 DNA sequence: TGTGCCAGCAGTAGGGGAATGAACACCGGGGAGCTGTTTTTT. Translated: CASSRGMNTGELFF.

This clonotype was seen only a few times. This chain links TRBV4-3 with TRBJ2-7; no firm D call. CDR1 is LGHNA, CDR2 YSLEER, per germline. Trimming removed 0 bases at V and 2 bases at J, with 11 bases between. This CDR3 has 15 amino acids. CDR3 bases: TGCGCCAGCAGCCAAGATAACCAGCCGGCCTACGAGCAGTACTTC. As protein: CASSQDNQPAYEQYF.

This clonotype was recorded many times. For the CDR3, the DNA is TGCAGCGTTGAAAAGGAAGGTGAGCAGTTCTTC. This gives the protein CSVEKEGEQFF. The rearrangement joins TRBV29-1 to TRBJ2-1, with D uncertain. Germline values: CDR1 SQVTM, CDR2 ANQGSEA. This CDR3 is built from 11 residues. With 2 bases removed from V and 9 bases from J, the gap between germline ends came to 8 bases.

This clonotype was observed at least ten times. V and J are TRBV5-6 and TRBJ1-5, with 7 bases fitting TRBD1. The CDR3 spans 14 residues. Unmatched junction bases numbered 5, after V lost 2 bases and J lost 6 bases. Germline V gives CDR1 SGHDT, CDR2 YYEEEE. The CDR3 sequence: CASSFRQGGQPQHF. The CDR3 bases are TGTGCCAGCAGCTTCCGACAGGGCGGTCAGCCCCAGCATTTT.

About this clonotype: A much larger clone lies one base from this, so it may be a read error. CDR3 in DNA: TGTGCCAGCGGGGGGGACAGGCTAGGCGAGCGGTACTTC. Translated, it gives CASGGDRLGERYF. The chain is built from TRBV6-6 and TRBJ2-7; D might be TRBD1 (8 bases). The CDR3 sequence is 13 residues long. Germline assignment: CDR1 MNHNY and CDR2 SVGAGI (reference sequence).

For this clonotype: A clone one base away is much larger, so this may be a read error. Because the CDR3 is missing its conserved closing phenylalanine or tryptophan, this is likely a read error. J is TRBJ1-1 and V is TRBV5-1, with D tentatively TRBD1 (5 bases). Trimming removed 1 base from V and 6 bases from J, with 10 bases in between. The CDR3 sequence is 13 residues long. Germline values: CDR1 SGHRS, CDR2 YFSETQ. The CDR3: CASSLTQGSEAFI. DNA of the CDR3: TGCGCCAGCAGCTTGACCCAGGGATCTGAAGCTTTCATT.

The V call is TRBV7-2, the J call TRBJ2-2; D not certain. The CDR3 is 14 amino acids. Germline V gives CDR1 SGHTA, CDR2 FQGNSA. Trimming cost V 4 bases and J 4 bases, with 10 bases left between them. DNA of the CDR3: TGTGCCAGCAGCTCCTCACAGATCACCGGGGAGCTGTTTTTT. It yields the protein CASSSSQITGELFF.

The sample holds a few counts of this clonotype. The chain combines TRBV4-3 with TRBJ2-7; D ambiguous. With 0 bases removed from V and 2 bases from J, the gap between germline ends came to 11 bases. The CDR3 is made up of 15 amino acids. The germline V gene encodes CDR1 LGHNA and CDR2 YSLEER. The CDR3 bases are TGCGCCAGCAGCCAAGAGTACTTTTCGACCTACGAGCAGTACTTC. Its translation is CASSQEYFSTYEQYF.

In this sample, this clonotype turned up a few times. This sequence joins TRBV28 and TRBJ2-5, with D perhaps TRBD2 (5 bases). Trimming removed 6 bases from V and 0 bases from J, with 17 bases in between. This CDR3 is built from 16 residues. CDR1 is MDHEN, CDR2 SYDVKM, per germline. The CDR3 protein is CASSPVGSDHQETQYF. The CDR3 DNA reads as TGTGCCAGCAGCCCCGTGGGTAGCGACCACCAAGAGACCCAGTACTTC.

Worth noting for this clonotype: A junction end diverges from the germline sequence, so it may reflect a read error. V usage is TRBV7-9 and J usage is TRBJ1-4; D uncertain. The germline V gene has CDR1 SEHNR and CDR2 FQNEAQ (reference sequence). The CDR3 contains 16 residues. CDR3 amino acids: CASSPQRLVPGEELFF. Here the CDR3 DNA reads TGTGCCAGCAGCCCCCAACGACTCGTGCCGGGTGAAGAACTGTTTTTT.

In the case of this clonotype: One junction end does not reproduce the germline sequence, and a read error may be involved. This chain uses TRBV6-5 with TRBJ2-7; D is unresolved. Germline lookup yields CDR1 MNHEY and CDR2 SVGAGI. This CDR3 has 11 residues. The CDR3 region is CASASSYAQYF. For the CDR3, the DNA is TGTGCCAGCGCAAGCTCCTACGCGCAGTACTTC.